A selection of T cell receptor beta chains follows, all from one sample in a study of blood T cell repertoires in COVID-19. The assay was immunoSEQ multiplex PCR, and TCRdb's table has in-frame clones only and misses some. Counted here are about 150,000 clones, 78% occurring once; the ten biggest clones make up approximately 1.8%. Material for sequencing was peripheral blood. The receptors stem from an elderly man with acute or convalescent COVID-19. The CDR3 runs from the conserved cysteine through the conserved F or W.

v_call,cdr3_aa
TRBV19,CASSRTGGYPTIYF
TRBV27,CASRKLTGTGLYNSPLHF
TRBV7-2,CASSLQGASGETQYF
TRBV4-1,CASSQDDRGSNQPQHF
TRBV2,CASGGGRRELFF
TRBV2,CASSRAQGSGGDTQYF
TRBV28,CASRHQRVGSSYNSPLHF
TRBV11-3,CASSLNGLTVAAEQFF
TRBV29-1,CSVQKGVGTDTQYF
TRBV5-1,CASAGTDNSPLHF
TRBV5-1,CASSYGQGPNQPQHF
TRBV14,CAGRGEAYGYTF
TRBV18,CASSPPAGTGELFF
TRBV10-3,CATAWTSGVTGELFF
TRBV6-6,CASSPRGDRGLNYGYTF
TRBV9,CASSVDGGNNSPLHF
TRBV2,CASTYVGTDTQYF